A selection of T cell receptor beta chains follows, all from one sample in a study of cytomegalovirus exposure and HLA in healthy donors. The assay was immunoSEQ multiplex PCR, and TCRdb's table has in-frame clones only and misses some. This sample yields 150,000 to 180,000 clones, of which roughly 84% are seen a single time; approximately 2.2% belongs to the top ten. Sample: PBMCs. Every receptor here comes from a human donor in good health. The CDR3 runs from the conserved cysteine through the conserved F or W.

j_gene	v_gene	CDR3aa
TRBJ1-6	TRBV9	CASSVAGTGFNSPLHF
TRBJ1-2	TRBV4-3	CASSARDTDGYTF
TRBJ2-3	TRBV7-9	CASSSSGGPGTQYF
TRBJ2-1	TRBV30	CALRLVLWGEQFF
TRBJ1-5	TRBV11-2	CASSFNSNQPQHF
TRBJ1-1	TRBV6-5	CASILRGRRDTEAFF
TRBJ1-1	TRBV7-2	CASSLRGQGSMNTEAFF
TRBJ2-7	TRBV6-5	CASSYFGGSSYEQYF
TRBJ1-1	TRBV29-1	CSVVISGMNTEAFF
TRBJ2-1	TRBV27	CASSFPRAGDLTNEQFF
TRBJ2-2	TRBV7-6	CASSSLGPGGNTGELFF
TRBJ2-2	TRBV6-6	CASTTGGGTGELFF
TRBJ2-4	TRBV4-2	CASRPFGGSNIQYF
TRBJ1-2	TRBV9	CASSAGRSLGPTYGYTF
TRBJ2-2	TRBV30	CAWGVQGASGELFF
TRBJ2-6	TRBV29-1	CSVFSGANVLTF
TRBJ1-1	TRBV29-1	CSLREGARTEAFF
TRBJ1-2	TRBV6-5	CASRGTGNYGYTF
TRBJ2-7	TRBV5-6	CASSLWGSEGQYF
TRBJ1-1	TRBV19	CASSLRGRRNTEAFF
TRBJ1-5	TRBV7-2	CASSLEAGQRPQHF
TRBJ2-7	TRBV18	CASSSGTSGLEQYF